The 32 T cell receptor beta chains given below trace back to one sample, sequenced in a study of T cell repertoires in cytomegalovirus infection. From the reads, TCRdb called clonotypes with MiXCR, one entry per CDR3 protein. The table includes a few hundred thousand distinct CDR3 sequences, more than 8% detected once. The sample comprised PBMCs. All receptors come from a human donor in good health (CMV status not recorded). Some clones in this sample may be carry-over from other donors' samples.

V is TRBV14 and J is TRBJ1-2, with D unresolved. Trimming left V 4 bases short and J 8 bases short, with 11 bases between. The germline gives CDR1 SGHDN, CDR2 FVKESK. The CDR3 consists of 12 residues. CDR3 coding DNA: TGTGCCAGCAGCCGGAACGCGATGGGCTACACCTTC. It yields the protein CASSRNAMGYTF.

Ten or more counts support this clonotype. This chain connects TRBV6-2 or TRBV6-3 to TRBJ1-1; maybe TRBD1 (5 bases). The CDR3 is 15 amino acids. V dropped 7 bases and J dropped 4 bases, with 19 bases sitting between them. Germline-derived CDR1 and CDR2 are MNHEY and SVGEGT. CDR3 bases: TGTGCCAGCAACCCTCCTGAGGGGCGCGCCACTGAAGCTTTCTTT. This sequence encodes CASNPPEGRATEAFF.

The chain is built from TRBV20-1 and TRBJ1-5; D remains ambiguous. The V gene lost 6 bases and the J gene lost 0 bases, with 12 bases spanning the gap. The CDR3 spans 14 residues. Per the germline V gene, CDR1 is DFQATT and CDR2 is SNEGSKA (reference sequence). The CDR3 loop reads CSARGTHSNQPQHF. The DNA for the CDR3 is TGCAGTGCCCGGGGTACCCATAGCAATCAGCCCCAGCATTTT.

This chain links TRBV10-3 with TRBJ1-2; TRBD1 aligns across 9 bases. J gave up 7 bases and V 6 bases, and 9 bases lay outside the gene matches. The CDR3 totals 14 residues. Germline CDR1 ENHRY, CDR2 SYGVKD. The CDR3 DNA follows: TGTGCCATCAGACCGGGACAGGGAGGAGGTGGCTACACCTTC. Its protein is CAIRPGQGGGGYTF.

This clonotype was detected many times. The V call is TRBV9, the J call TRBJ1-1, with no clear D. The CDR3 is 17 residues long. Germline V gene lookup returns CDR1 SGDLS and CDR2 YYNGEE. Trimming took off 0 bases at V and 2 bases at J, with 17 bases between the two ends. CDR3 DNA: TGTGCCAGCAGCGTAGGCCTAAGAGAGACTGTTAACACTGAAGCTTTCTTT. It encodes CASSVGLRETVNTEAFF. Using reference TRBV9 and TRBJ1-1 for the parts outside the CDR3, the full variable domain is DSGVTQTPKHLITATGQRVTLRCSPRSGDLSVYWYQQSLDQGLQFLIQYYNGEERAKGNILERFSAQQFPDLHSELNLSSLELGDSALYFCASSVGLRETVNTEAFFGQGTRLTVV.

Points on this clonotype: The junction and the germline gene differ at one end; a read error may be behind it. The CDR3 loop reads CASSELIRF. DNA of the CDR3: TGTGCCAGCAGTGAATTAATACGCTTC. The V and J genes are TRBV25-1 and TRBJ2-1; D is undetermined. The CDR3 length is 9 residues. The germline gives CDR1 MGHDK, CDR2 SYGVNS.

There are a few counts of this clonotype. The chain combines TRBV4-2 with TRBJ2-7; a possible D gene is TRBD2 (6 bases). The CDR3 runs to 16 residues. Deletions cut 0 bases from V and 3 bases from J, with 15 bases between. Germline CDR1 reads LGHNA; CDR2 reads YNFKEQ. The CDR3 nucleotides read TGTGCCAGCAGCCAAGATCTCGCAGCGGGCAGCTACGAGCAGTACTTC. Its translation: CASSQDLAAGSYEQYF.

This clonotype has a count of ten or more. The chain is built from TRBV7-2 and TRBJ2-5; D is tentatively TRBD1 or TRBD2 (5 bases each). Germline CDR1 and CDR2: SGHTA and FQGNSA. V was pared by 1 base and J by 5 bases, with 17 bases between. The CDR3 runs 16 residues. The CDR3 spells CASSLVRGASDETQYF. In nucleotides, the CDR3 is TGTGCCAGCAGCTTAGTAAGAGGGGCCAGCGACGAGACCCAGTACTTC. Complete variable domain (other parts from reference TRBV7-2 and TRBJ2-5): GAGVSQSPSNKVTEKGKDVELRCDPISGHTALYWYRQSLGQGLEFLIYFQGNSAPDKSGLPSDRFSAERTGGSVSTLTIQRTQQEDSAVYLCASSLVRGASDETQYFGPGTRLLVL.

This chain uses TRBV20-1 with TRBJ2-5; no definite D call. This CDR3 has 12 amino acids. Germline CDR1 reads DFQATT; CDR2 reads SNEGSKA (reference sequence). The V end lost 6 bases, the J end lost 5 bases, and 13 bases lay between the germline ends. In nucleotides, the CDR3 is TGCAGTGCACGATCTGGGTTGGAGACCCAGTACTTC. Its translation is CSARSGLETQYF.

The chain employs TRBV4-2 and TRBJ1-6; D is unresolved. CDR3 length equals 18 residues. The V and J ends lost 0 bases and 0 bases respectively, with 12 bases between them. Germline V CDR1 and CDR2: LGHNA, YNFKEQ. The CDR3 DNA follows: TGTGCCAGCAGCCAAGATGCCCGGACGAGCTCCTATAATTCACCCCTCCACTTT. Its protein product is CASSQDARTSSYNSPLHF.

The chain combines TRBV6-6 with TRBJ2-3; 8 positions match TRBD2. CDR1 MNHNY and CDR2 SVGAGI come from the germline V gene (reference sequence). The CDR3 runs 14 residues. V lost 0 bases and J lost 7; bases outside the gene matches: 3. The CDR3 loop is CASSYSERGNTQYF. CDR3 nucleotide sequence: TGTGCCAGCAGTTACTCGGAGCGGGGGAATACGCAGTATTTT.

This clonotype showed up many times. The chain couples TRBV29-1 to TRBJ2-1; 7 bases align to TRBD1. Germline V lookup: CDR1 SQVTM, CDR2 ANQGSEA. The CDR3 spans 14 residues. In nucleotides, the CDR3 is TGCACCATTGGGAGCAGGGGGATCTACAATGAGCAGTTCTTC. This gives the protein CTIGSRGIYNEQFF.

This clonotype was recorded a few times. The rearrangement links TRBV6-2 or TRBV6-3 to TRBJ2-3; D may be TRBD1 or TRBD2 (5 bases each). The CDR3 covers 16 residues. Germline V CDR1 and CDR2: MNHEY, SVGEGT. V was clipped by 0 bases and J by 2 bases, with 12 bases between them. CDR3 loop: CASSYSSWGTTDTQYF. Written as DNA, the CDR3 is TGTGCCAGCAGTTACTCGAGTTGGGGGACCACAGATACGCAGTATTTT.

This clonotype was counted ten times or more. The gene calls are TRBV6-1 and TRBJ2-7; D might be TRBD1 or TRBD2, each matching 6 bases. The V gene's germline CDR1 is MNHNS and CDR2 SASEGT. V dropped 3 bases and J dropped 6 bases, with 15 bases sitting between them. This CDR3 is 14 amino acids long. The CDR3 DNA reads TGTGCCAGCAGTGAGGAACAGGGAGGTAGCGAGCAGTACTTC. This codes for CASSEEQGGSEQYF.

The chain is built from TRBV7-9 and TRBJ1-4; 9 bases line up with TRBD1. Unmatched junction bases numbered 6, after V lost 6 bases and J lost 7 bases. Germline assignment: CDR1 SEHNR and CDR2 FQNEAQ (reference sequence). There are 14 residues in the CDR3. The CDR3 here is CASRQTGGAEKLFF. The CDR3 coding sequence is TGTGCCAGCAGGCAGACAGGGGGAGCTGAAAAACTGTTTTTT.

The chain uses TRBV6-1 and TRBJ1-5, with D hard to call. V lost 7 bases and J 3 bases, leaving 13 bases between the germline ends. CDR1 MNHNS and CDR2 SASEGT come from the germline V gene. The CDR3 runs 14 residues. Here the CDR3 reads CASTSAGFNQPQHF. The CDR3 region has the DNA TGTGCCAGCACTAGTGCCGGATTCAATCAGCCCCAGCATTTT.

This clonotype was observed at least ten times. The chain couples TRBV7-8 to TRBJ1-4, with TRBD1 matching 9 bases. The trim removed 5 bases at V and 1 base at J, leaving 8 bases unmatched. Germline CDR1 is SGHVS and CDR2 is FQNEAQ. The CDR3 sequence is 17 residues long. The CDR3 protein is CASSKRGTGRTNEKLFF. The CDR3 DNA sequence: TGTGCCAGCAGCAAAAGAGGGACAGGGAGAACTAATGAAAAACTGTTTTTT.

This clonotype was recorded many times. The chain has TRBV7-3 and TRBJ1-1; D is uncertain. Germline assignment: CDR1 SGHTA and CDR2 FQGTGA. This CDR3 contains 13 residues. The germline V and J ends were trimmed by 6 bases and 2 bases, with 10 bases remaining between them. CDR3 region: CASSKSYNTEAFF. The CDR3 nucleotides read TGTGCCAGCAGTAAATCTTACAACACTGAAGCTTTCTTT.

This clonotype was recorded many times. The chain combines TRBV19 with TRBJ2-3; D possibly corresponds to TRBD2 (6 bases). The CDR3 consists of 15 residues. Trimming took off 4 bases at V and 1 base at J, with 12 bases between the two ends. Germline assignment: CDR1 LNHDA and CDR2 SQIVND (reference sequence). The CDR3 DNA reads TGTGCCAGTAGTACCCGGGGCGGGGGCACAGATACGCAGTATTTT. Translated, it gives CASSTRGGGTDTQYF.

This chain links TRBV10-3 with TRBJ1-2; D is unclear. Germline V lookup: CDR1 ENHRY, CDR2 SYGVKD. Trimming removed 2 bases from V and 3 bases from J, with 7 bases in between. This CDR3 spans 13 amino acids. The CDR3 spells CAISEQVDYGYTF. The DNA of the CDR3 is TGTGCCATCAGTGAGCAGGTGGACTATGGCTACACCTTC.

This clonotype appeared many times. The chain carries TRBV30 and TRBJ2-3; 11 nucleotides line up with TRBD2. Germline CDR1 reads GTSNPN; CDR2 reads SVGIG (reference sequence). V was clipped by 8 bases and J by 6 bases; unmatched bases: 4. This CDR3 is 12 amino acids long. The CDR3 loop reads CALAGGGDTQYF. CDR3 bases: TGTGCCCTAGCGGGAGGAGGTGATACGCAGTATTTT. Full variable domain (rest looked up from reference TRBV30 and TRBJ2-3): SQTIHQWPATLVQPVGSPLSLECTVEGTSNPNLYWYRQAAGRGLQLLFYSVGIGQISSEVPQNLSASRPQDRQFILSSKKLLLSDSGFYLCALAGGGDTQYFGPGTRLTVL.

This clonotype was counted many times. The chain employs TRBV11-2 and TRBJ1-1; a possible D gene is TRBD1 (6 bases). Trimming took 1 base from V and 6 from J, leaving 12 bases between them. CDR3 size: 14 residues. Per germline, CDR1 SGHAT and CDR2 FQNNGV. Written as DNA, the CDR3 is TGTGCCAGCAGCTTAGCAGCAGGGGACGCTGAAGCTTTCTTT. This codes for CASSLAAGDAEAFF.

This clonotype has a handful of counts. The chain uses TRBV7-9 and TRBJ2-7, with 7 bases that match TRBD1. The germline V gene has CDR1 SEHNR and CDR2 FQNEAQ (reference sequence). This CDR3 has 12 residues. V trimming: 7 bases; J trimming: 7 bases; junction bases outside the gene matches: 7. In DNA form, the CDR3 reads TGTGCCAGCACCCTCGACAGGGTTGAGCAGTACTTC. As protein: CASTLDRVEQYF.

The CDR3 coding sequence is TGTGCCAGCAGCTTAGGGGGTATCTTGCAGTACTTC. Protein sequence: CASSLGGILQYF. V and J are TRBV11-2 and TRBJ2-7; D unresolved. V lost 1 base, J lost 9 bases, and 10 bases lay in between. The CDR3 runs 12 residues. In germline, CDR1 is SGHAT, CDR2 FQNNGV.

A few counts support this clonotype. The rearrangement joins TRBV7-8 to TRBJ2-1; D may be TRBD2 (5 bases). Trimming took off 2 bases at V and 9 bases at J, with 17 bases between the two ends. In germline, CDR1 is SGHVS, CDR2 FQNEAQ. This CDR3 contains 15 residues. CDR3 loop: CASSLFLVSSGEQFF. CDR3 nucleotides: TGTGCCAGCAGCTTATTTTTAGTATCGAGCGGTGAGCAGTTCTTC. The variable domain in full, with the rest retrieved from reference TRBV7-8 and TRBJ2-1, is GAGVSQSPRYKVAKRGQDVALRCDPISGHVSLFWYQQALGQGPEFLTYFQNEAQLDKSGLPSDRFFAERPEGSVSTLKIQRTQQEDSAVYLCASSLFLVSSGEQFFGPGTRLTVL.

This clonotype was counted between two and nine times. This chain uses TRBV27 with TRBJ1-2; TRBD1 matches at 7 bases. Germline loops: CDR1 MNHEY, CDR2 SMNVEV (reference sequence). Losses at the gene ends were 4 bases for V and 3 bases for J; bases not matched to a gene: 5. The CDR3 sequence is 14 residues long. The CDR3 loop reads CASSSRTGYYGYTF. For the CDR3, the DNA is TGTGCCAGCAGTTCGAGGACAGGCTACTATGGCTACACCTTC.

A few counts support this clonotype. V gene TRBV20-1 combines with J gene TRBJ2-5, with D hard to call. The CDR3 is made up of 15 amino acids. Germline V lookup: CDR1 DFQATT, CDR2 SNEGSKA (reference sequence). Trimming removed 3 bases at V and 2 bases at J, with 16 bases between. In DNA form, the CDR3 reads TGCAGTGCTAGCGGTGTGTGGGGAATACAAGAGACCCAGTACTTC. Protein: CSASGVWGIQETQYF.

Many counts were recorded for this clonotype. For the CDR3, the DNA is TGTGCCAGCAGCTTGGTAGCAGGACCCACGGGAAATAATTCACCCCTCCACTTT. Translating gives CASSLVAGPTGNNSPLHF. The rearrangement uses TRBV5-6 and TRBJ1-6; D not resolved. Germline assignment: CDR1 SGHDT and CDR2 YYEEEE. Trimming pared 0 bases from V and 5 bases from J, leaving 18 bases between. The CDR3 spans 18 residues.

This clonotype showed up many times. V gene TRBV28 combines with J gene TRBJ2-1, with D perhaps matching TRBD1 or TRBD2 (6 bases each). Germline lookup yields CDR1 MDHEN and CDR2 SYDVKM. V gave up 7 bases and J gave up 2 bases, with 15 bases separating them. This CDR3 has 15 amino acids. CDR3 coding DNA: TGTGCCAGCACACGGGAAGGGGGGACCTACAATGAGCAGTTCTTC. The encoded protein is CASTREGGTYNEQFF.

The chain links TRBV19 to TRBJ2-1, with 7 bases matching TRBD1. There are 14 residues in the CDR3. Germline V gives CDR1 LNHDA, CDR2 SQIVND (reference sequence). V trimming: 7 bases; J trimming: 6 bases; junction bases outside the gene matches: 9. CDR3 region: CASTMGPGGNEQFF. CDR3 DNA sequence: TGTGCCAGTACCATGGGTCCAGGGGGCAATGAGCAGTTCTTC.

There are a few counts of this clonotype. The DNA for the CDR3 is TGTGCCAGCAGCTGGTATAGGGACACCATATATTTT. Amino acids: CASSWYRDTIYF. V is TRBV7-2 and J is TRBJ1-3, with D uncertain. V lost 4 bases to trimming and J lost 8 bases, with 9 bases between them. This CDR3 spans 12 amino acids. Germline CDR1 and CDR2: SGHTA and FQGNSA.

With regard to this clonotype: It may be a read error: a sequence one base away is much more abundant. Because the CDR3 is missing its conserved closing phenylalanine or tryptophan, this is likely a read error. The gene calls are TRBV7-6 and TRBJ1-5; the D is unclear. The CDR3 extends over 13 amino acids. Germline CDR1 reads SGHVS; CDR2 reads FNYEAQ. V dropped 5 bases and J dropped 4 bases, with 9 bases sitting between them. The CDR3 bases are TGTGCCAGCAGCCCCCAGGCGAATCAGCCCCAGCATTGT. This gives the protein CASSPQANQPQHC.